This T cell receptor beta chain originates from a study of beta chain features in type 1 diabetes (dated by TCRdb to between 2017 and 2018). With regard to the full study: Mean age, gender distribution, total cell number and subset yield did not differ between patients and healthy donors. Regulatory and stem cell-like memory subsets were isolated from only 8 patients and roughly eight healthy donors, whereas naive and central memory subsets came from all 30 or so donors. Across all samples, fewer than 110,000,000 sorted cells were examined, and cell number per subset correlated strongly with RNA yield. The study compared the TCRB repertoires of sorted circulating CD4+ T cell subsets in recently diagnosed type 1 diabetes patients with those in matched healthy donors. The research as a whole found: PCR may preferentially amplify shorter templates, but because patient and control samples were amplified and corrected together, any resulting skew would affect both groups equally. A moderate but significant shortening of TCRB CDR3 length was observed in type 1 diabetes patients in all four CD4+ subsets. Naive, central memory and regulatory TCRB repertoires appeared more similar among patients than among healthy donors. HLA sub-analyses involved small numbers of individuals, so any influence of HLA type on TCRB rearrangement remained unresolved. At VDJ recombination sites, type 1 diabetes patients had fewer insertions and more deleted nucleotides, which implies abnormalities in thymic rearrangement. Because cDNA was sequenced instead of genomic DNA, activated cells with high expression could be over-represented, although the groups did not differ in activation or CD3 levels.

Each donor gave one peripheral blood draw, averaging roughly 120 mL, which was collected into heparinised tubes. A BD FACSAria II and a panel including CD45RO, CCR7, CD25, CD127, CD95 and CD27 were used to sort naive, central memory, regulatory and stem cell-like memory CD4+ T cells. A purity above 98% was achieved for all sorted populations. Right away, PBMCs were isolated by Lymphoprep density gradient centrifugation and were stained directly, with no culture step. So that batch effects would be minimized, each experiment stained and sorted samples in pairs, pairing one healthy donor with one patient. The CDR3 contains 14 residues, cysteine and phenylalanine counted. The sequence is cut down to CDR3 DNA, 42 bases in frame from base 1. Reading the germline V gene gives CDR1 KGHSH and CDR2 LQKENI. V ends up 1 base short and J 6 bases short, with an unmatched junction base count of 4. The entire amount of isolated RNA was reverse transcribed using the High Capacity cDNA Reverse Transcription Kit, so the sequenced TCRB transcripts were expressed ones. Naive, central memory and regulatory T cell samples underwent deep immunoSEQ sequencing, averaging roughly 3.3 million total reads per sample. After sorted cells were lysed in RLT buffer, RNA was extracted with DNase-treated RNeasy Micro or Mini kits, with the choice depending on cell number. To prevent cross-contamination, every cell subset was processed on its own, while patient and healthy donor samples were processed together. Using the immunoSEQ multiplex PCR, TCRB sequences were amplified from cDNA into 87-bp fragments spanning the CDR3 region. Sequencing of the amplicons was done on the Illumina HiSeq platform. Processing in the source paper ran as follows. Synthetic template baselines were used to correct PCR bias computationally, reads within Hamming distance 2 were collapsed, and singletons that could not be merged were discarded. Reads were aligned against IMGT so that V, D and J genes, CDR3 length and insertions or deletions at six rearrangement sites could be assigned. Within each subset, clonotype counts were normalized to the number of sorted cells before true diversity and Gini coefficients were calculated with the tcR R package. The overlap coefficient, calculated on TCRB nucleotide sequences, was used to quantify repertoire sharing. As a proxy for the pre-selection repertoire, out-of-frame TCRB sequences from naive cells were analyzed. The clones in this table, taken by TCRdb from immuneACCESS, are in-frame only. Not every clone is retained; where verified, under half of the shortfall comes from an unresolved V gene, and the cause of the rest is unknown. V and J calls and clone size come straight from that table; D and trimming were deduced from the DNA. The sample table shows 860,000 or so clones, and about a sixth are seen once. The ten largest make up roughly 0.025% of the sample.

To note about this clone: The clone's antigen remains unknown. No much larger clone is present one base from it, and per-base qualities are unavailable.

The rearrangement combines TRBV18 with TRBJ1-1; 8 central bases correspond to TRBD1. The origin of this receptor is a woman between 18 and 29 years old in good health. The material sequenced was naive CD4+ T cells from blood. This sample's cell subset or site label indicates: true naive CD4+ T cells. The CDR3 here reads CASSPQAGGPEAFF. The base sequence is TGTGCCAGCTCACCACAGGCAGGGGGCCCTGAAGCTTTCTTT.